This T cell receptor (beta chain) emerged from a study of CD8+CD57+ T cells in acquired aplastic anemia. Patients chosen for sequencing had shown CD8+CD57+ cell expansion by flow cytometry. The CDR3 spans 15 residues. Germline CDR1 is ENHRY and CDR2 is SYGVKD. Trimming took 8 bases from V and 5 from J; bases not matched to a gene: 9. TCR beta VDJ and CDR3 profiles were obtained from a genomic DNA template. TCRdb ran MiXCR on the reads and lists one entry per CDR3 protein. This sample yields approximately 100,000 distinct CDR3 sequences, of which 55% to 70% are seen a single time; roughly two thirds belongs to the top ten.

The material sequenced was sorted CD4+, CD8+, or CD8+CD57+ T cells (not recorded which) from PBMCs. V is TRBV10-3 and J is TRBJ1-4; 9 nucleotides line up with TRBD1. The clonotype originates from a human donor with aplastic anemia. The CDR3 loop is CAIAKSGTGNEKLFF. The CDR3 coding sequence is TGTGCCATCGCGAAGTCCGGGACAGGGAATGAAAAACTGTTTTTT.